One sample yielded the 23 T cell receptor beta chains listed below, sequenced in a study of shared clonotypes between healthy human individuals. Data came from immunoSEQ multiplex PCR; TCRdb stores just in-frame clones and leaves some out. The sample lists approximately 320,000 clones, about 74% occurring once. Sequenced input: memory CD4+ T cells sorted from blood. Sample subset: CD45RA-negative fraction. These receptors came from a man under 40 in good health.

Remarks on this clone: A much larger clone is a single base away; this may be a read error. V and J are TRBV2 and TRBJ2-3, with 7 bases lining up with TRBD1. This CDR3 contains 12 residues. Germline CDR1 reads SNHLY; CDR2 reads FYNNEI. With V trimmed by 6 bases and J by 4 bases, 1 base remained unmatched. CDR3 DNA: TGTGCCAGCAGAACAGGGGCAGATACGCAGTATTTT. Its protein product is CASRTGADTQYF.

This clone was recorded once. The chain couples TRBV19 to TRBJ2-1, with 10 bases lining up with TRBD2. The CDR3 covers 14 residues. Germline loops: CDR1 LNHDA, CDR2 SQIVND (reference sequence). Unmatched junction bases numbered 5, after V lost 4 bases and J lost 8 bases. The CDR3 DNA reads as TGTGCCAGTAGTAAGAGCGGGAGGGGGTATGAGCAGTTCTTC. Its protein is CASSKSGRGYEQFF. The entire variable domain, with the rest obtained from reference TRBV19 and TRBJ2-1, is as follows: DGGITQSPKYLFRKEGQNVTLSCEQNLNHDAMYWYRQDPGQGLRLIYYSQIVNDFQKGDIAEGYSVSREKKESFPLTVTSAQKNPTAFYLCASSKSGRGYEQFFGPGTRLTVL.

The genes are TRBV18 and TRBJ2-2; no definite D call. V was trimmed by 1 base and J by 1 base, leaving 4 bases between them. Per the germline V gene, CDR1 is KGHSH and CDR2 is LQKENI. The CDR3 runs 14 residues. The CDR3 bases are TGTGCCAGCTCACCACAGGGGAACACCGGGGAGCTGTTTTTT. This gives the protein CASSPQGNTGELFF. Based on the CDR3 plus reference TRBV18 and TRBJ2-2, the full variable domain is NAGVMQNPRHLVRRRGQEARLRCSPMKGHSHVYWYRQLPEEGLKFMVYLQKENIIDESGMPKERFSAEFPKEGPSILRIQQVVRGDSAAYFCASSPQGNTGELFFGEGSRLTVL.

The chain has TRBV7-2 and TRBJ2-1; D is perhaps TRBD1 or TRBD2 (6 bases each). Germline V lookup: CDR1 SGHTA, CDR2 FQGNSA. The CDR3 is 16 residues long. Trimming pared 5 bases from V and 9 bases from J, leaving 23 bases between. The CDR3 loop is CASSRQGGSWISEQFF. CDR3 DNA sequence: TGTGCCAGCAGCCGACAAGGGGGGAGTTGGATTAGTGAGCAGTTCTTC. Complete variable domain (other parts from reference TRBV7-2 and TRBJ2-1): GAGVSQSPSNKVTEKGKDVELRCDPISGHTALYWYRQSLGQGLEFLIYFQGNSAPDKSGLPSDRFSAERTGGSVSTLTIQRTQQEDSAVYLCASSRQGGSWISEQFFGPGTRLTVL.

The chain has TRBV7-9 and TRBJ2-7, with 9 nucleotides matching TRBD1. The CDR3 totals 15 residues. The germline V gene has CDR1 SEHNR and CDR2 FQNEAQ (reference sequence). J lost 5 bases, V lost 5 bases, and 10 bases had no gene match. The DNA for the CDR3 is TGTGCCAGCAGCCGTAGGAGGACAGGGGTCAACGAGCAGTACTTC. Translation gives CASSRRRTGVNEQYF.

Concerning this clone: At one end the junction does not follow the germline gene, possibly because of a read error. V and J are TRBV29-1 and TRBJ2-7; maybe TRBD2 (6 bases). CDR1 SQVTM and CDR2 ANQGSEA come from the germline V gene. The CDR3 is made up of 12 amino acids. DNA of the CDR3: TGCAGCGGGGGGGACGGCTCCTATGAGCAGTACTTC. Protein product: CSGGDGSYEQYF.

The genes are TRBV6-6 and TRBJ2-5; 7 nucleotides match TRBD1. This CDR3 contains 14 residues. The J segment lost 3 bases and the V segment lost 5 bases, leaving 6 bases of the junction unmatched. Germline V gene data show CDR1 as MNHNY and CDR2 as SVGAGI (reference sequence). The CDR3 DNA sequence: TGTGCCAGCAGTCAATCGGACAGGAAAGAGACCCAGTACTTC. Residues: CASSQSDRKETQYF.

The V gene is TRBV5-5, the J gene TRBJ1-1; D remains ambiguous. V was clipped by 3 bases and J by 1 base, with 7 bases between them. There are 13 residues in the CDR3. CDR1 is SGHKS and CDR2 is YYEKEE in the germline V gene (reference sequence). The CDR3 coding sequence is TGTGCCAGCAGCTCTCAAACGAACACTGAAGCTTTCTTT. Its protein product is CASSSQTNTEAFF.

This rearrangement joins TRBV2 to TRBJ1-2; no firm D call. The CDR3 loop spans 16 amino acids. Germline CDR1 reads SNHLY; CDR2 reads FYNNEI. The V end was cut by 1 base, the J end by 4 bases, with 16 bases between. DNA of the CDR3: TGTGCCAGCAGTGAAGGCCAGGTCGAACTGGGCTATGGCTACACCTTC. Translated, it gives CASSEGQVELGYGYTF.

J is TRBJ1-1 and V is TRBV28; D perhaps matches TRBD1 (5 bases). Germline lookup yields CDR1 MDHEN and CDR2 SYDVKM. V lost 6 bases to trimming and J lost 7 bases, with 15 bases between them. CDR3 size: 13 residues. CDR3 bases: TGTGCCAGCAGCTTCGGGACCGCTGGTGAAGCTTTCTTT. As protein: CASSFGTAGEAFF.

The CDR3 reads CASVKTGDGYNEQFF. In DNA form, the CDR3 reads TGTGCCAGTGTGAAAACAGGGGATGGTTACAATGAGCAGTTCTTC. The V gene is TRBV19, the J gene TRBJ2-1; 7 bases map to TRBD1. Per germline, CDR1 LNHDA and CDR2 SQIVND (reference sequence). The J segment lost 4 bases and the V segment lost 8 bases, leaving 11 bases of the junction unmatched. CDR3 length: 15 amino acids.

This chain connects TRBV9 to TRBJ1-1; possible D gene TRBD1, 5 bases. The CDR3 contains 14 residues. The V end was cut by 0 bases, the J end by 4 bases, with 10 bases between. Germline V gene data show CDR1 as SGDLS and CDR2 as YYNGEE. In DNA, the CDR3 is TGTGCCAGCAGCGTAGCGCATGGGGCCACTGAAGCTTTCTTT. Protein sequence: CASSVAHGATEAFF.

CDR3 amino acids: CASSETGGYQPQHF. CDR3 in DNA: TGTGCCAGCAGTGAAACCGGGGGATATCAGCCCCAGCATTTT. V gene TRBV6-1 combines with J gene TRBJ1-5, with a weak D call TRBD1 (5 bases). Germline V gives CDR1 MNHNS, CDR2 SASEGT. This CDR3 is 14 amino acids long. V shed 2 bases and J shed 5 bases, with 10 bases lying between them.

The chain joins TRBV10-3 to TRBJ2-7; unclear D gene. Trimming removed 2 bases at V and 2 bases at J, with 10 bases between. Germline-derived CDR1 and CDR2 are ENHRY and SYGVKD. The CDR3 loop spans 14 amino acids. The CDR3 reads CAISEHSSTYEQYF. The CDR3 nucleotides read TGTGCCATCAGTGAGCACAGCAGCACCTACGAGCAGTACTTC.

The chain carries TRBV5-5 and TRBJ2-5, with 8 bases lining up with TRBD2. The length of the CDR3 is 16 residues. The germline gives CDR1 SGHKS, CDR2 YYEKEE (reference sequence). V lost 2 bases to trimming and J lost 4 bases; unmatched junction nucleotides: 10. In DNA form, the CDR3 reads TGTGCCAGCAGCTTATTGCCGGGAGGGCCTCGAGAGACCCAGTACTTC. Translated: CASSLLPGGPRETQYF.

Concerning this clone itself: This specimen includes other DNA sequences encoding the same CDR3. The genes are TRBV5-1 and TRBJ1-2; TRBD1 matches at 9 bases. V trimming: 5 bases; J trimming: 8 bases; junction bases outside the gene matches: 4. The germline CDR1 and CDR2 sequences are SGHRS and YFSETQ. The CDR3 has 12 amino acids. The CDR3 region has the DNA TGCGCCAGCAGTCCGGACAGGGGAGGCTACACCTTC. Translating it yields CASSPDRGGYTF.

The chain combines TRBV27 with TRBJ1-1, with TRBD1 matching 9 bases. This CDR3 has 14 amino acids. CDR1 is MNHEY, CDR2 SMNVEV, per germline (reference sequence). The junction had 9 bases not matched to a gene; V was cut back by 10 bases and J by 3 bases. CDR3 loop: CATGKDRGDTEAFF. CDR3 nucleotides: TGTGCCACTGGGAAGGACAGGGGTGACACTGAAGCTTTCTTT.

The V gene is TRBV6-5, the J gene TRBJ2-1, with D unresolved. The germline V gene has CDR1 MNHEY and CDR2 SVGAGI. There are 16 residues in the CDR3. Between the trimmed V and J ends, which lost 1 base and 7 bases, there was a span of 17 bases. As DNA, the CDR3 is TGTGCCAGCAGTTACTTGCAGGTTGGCCCCCCGAATGAGCAGTTCTTC. Amino acid sequence: CASSYLQVGPPNEQFF.

In this sample, this clone turned up once. The chain carries TRBV2 and TRBJ1-5; D unclear. The CDR3 totals 15 residues. The ends were cut back, 3 bases at V and 0 bases at J, with 9 bases in the middle. Germline V gives CDR1 SNHLY, CDR2 FYNNEI. CDR3 nucleotide sequence: TGTGCCAGCAGTGACTCGGCAGATAGCAATCAGCCCCAGCATTTT. Translating gives CASSDSADSNQPQHF. Together with reference TRBV2 and TRBJ1-5, the CDR3 gives the full variable domain: EPEVTQTPSHQVTQMGQEVILRCVPISNHLYFYWYRQILGQKVEFLVSFYNNEISEKSEIFDDQFSVERPDGSNFTLKIRSTKLEDSAMYFCASSDSADSNQPQHFGDGTRLSIL.

This chain connects TRBV18 to TRBJ2-7; 9 bases map to TRBD1. Germline V gene sequence: CDR1 KGHSH, CDR2 LQKENI. The CDR3 length is 14 residues. V was pared by 6 bases and J by 4 bases, with 7 bases of the junction left unmatched. The CDR3 nucleotides read TGTGCCAGCTCCCAACAGGGGGCTGGGTACGAGCAGTACTTC. It translates to CASSQQGAGYEQYF.

The V gene is TRBV18, the J gene TRBJ2-2, with D perhaps TRBD2 (5 bases). The CDR3 has 15 amino acids. V lost 2 bases to trimming and J lost 6 bases, with 13 bases between them. In germline, CDR1 is KGHSH, CDR2 LQKENI. In DNA form, the CDR3 reads TGTGCCAGCTCACCAAACGGGGTCAGAGCCGGGGAGCTGTTTTTT. As protein: CASSPNGVRAGELFF.

The gene calls are TRBV18 and TRBJ2-5; maybe TRBD2 (6 bases). V shed 3 bases and J shed 1 base, with 15 bases lying between them. Germline V gene sequence: CDR1 KGHSH, CDR2 LQKENI. The CDR3 runs 16 residues. The CDR3 region has the DNA TGTGCCAGCTCACCTCGCGCTCCGGGACTCCAAGAGACCCAGTACTTC. Its protein product is CASSPRAPGLQETQYF.

The J gene is TRBJ2-2, the V gene TRBV6-6; no reliable D call. From germline, CDR1 is MNHNY and CDR2 SVGAGI (reference sequence). This CDR3 region has 13 residues. Deletions cut 1 base from V and 6 bases from J, with 6 bases between. The CDR3 sequence: CASSYYPPGELFF. In DNA, the CDR3 is TGTGCCAGCAGTTACTACCCCCCCGGGGAGCTGTTTTTT.